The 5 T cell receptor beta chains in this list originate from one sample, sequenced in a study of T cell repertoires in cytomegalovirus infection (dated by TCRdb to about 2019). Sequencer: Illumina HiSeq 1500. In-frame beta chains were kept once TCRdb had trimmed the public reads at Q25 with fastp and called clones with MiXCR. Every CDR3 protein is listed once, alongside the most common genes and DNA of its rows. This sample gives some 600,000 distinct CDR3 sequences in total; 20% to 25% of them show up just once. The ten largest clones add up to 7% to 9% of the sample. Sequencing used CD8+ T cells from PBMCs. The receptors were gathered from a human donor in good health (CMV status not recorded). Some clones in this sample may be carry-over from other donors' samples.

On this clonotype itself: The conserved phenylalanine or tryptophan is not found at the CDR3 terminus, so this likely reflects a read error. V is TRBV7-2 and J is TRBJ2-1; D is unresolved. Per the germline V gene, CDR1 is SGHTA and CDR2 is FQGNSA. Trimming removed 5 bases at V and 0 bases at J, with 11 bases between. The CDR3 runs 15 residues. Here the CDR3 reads CASSVTESSYNEQFS. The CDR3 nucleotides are TGTGCCAGCAGCGTCACAGAGAGCTCCTACAATGAGCAGTTCTCC.

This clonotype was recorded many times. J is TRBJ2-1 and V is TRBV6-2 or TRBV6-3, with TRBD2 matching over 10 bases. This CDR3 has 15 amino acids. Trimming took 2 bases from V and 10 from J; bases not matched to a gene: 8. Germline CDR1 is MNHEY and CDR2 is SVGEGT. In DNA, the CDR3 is TGTGCCAGCAGTTACCGCCTAGCGGGGGTAGGAGAGCAGTTCTTC. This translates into CASSYRLAGVGEQFF.

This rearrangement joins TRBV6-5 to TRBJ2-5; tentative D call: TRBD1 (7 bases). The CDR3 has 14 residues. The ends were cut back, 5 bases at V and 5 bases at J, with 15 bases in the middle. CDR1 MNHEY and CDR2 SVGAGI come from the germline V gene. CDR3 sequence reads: CASSHGGGQETQYF. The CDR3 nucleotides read TGTGCCAGCAGTCACGGAGGGGGCCAGGAGACCCAGTACTTC.

CDR3 sequence: CASSFGRRRNTEAFF. CDR3 DNA sequence: TGTGCCAGCAGTTTCGGCCGAAGAAGGAACACTGAAGCTTTCTTT. The V gene is TRBV6-5, the J gene TRBJ1-1; D is ambiguous. Germline CDR1 MNHEY, CDR2 SVGAGI. V was trimmed by 4 bases and J by 1 base, leaving 13 bases between them. The length of the CDR3 is 15 residues.

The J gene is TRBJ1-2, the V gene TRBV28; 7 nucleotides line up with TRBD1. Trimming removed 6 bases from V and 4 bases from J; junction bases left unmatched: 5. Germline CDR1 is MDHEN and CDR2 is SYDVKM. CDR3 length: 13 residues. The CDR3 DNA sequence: TGTGCCAGCAGCTCGGACAGGTCCTATGGCTACACCTTC. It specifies CASSSDRSYGYTF.